This is a list of T cell receptor beta chains from one sample in a study of blood T cell repertoires in COVID-19. The repertoire was sequenced with immunoSEQ multiplex PCR; TCRdb's copy has only in-frame clones and lacks some. Among under 200,000 clones listed, nearly 90% were seen once. Material: peripheral blood. The origin of the receptors is a man in his sixties with active or convalescent COVID-19. Each CDR3 is given with its conserved first and last residue. The order of the fields is CDR3 DNA, CDR3 protein, D gene, V gene, J gene, clone size. The D gene is left open where the match is weak. Clone size is not always given. Where it is, it says once, few, many or a class for expanded clones.

TGTGCCAGCAGCTTCCGTAACACTGAAGCTTTCTTT,CASSFRNTEAFF,NA,TRBV11-1,TRBJ1-1,NA
TGTGCCAGCAGCTTAAAAACAGACACCGGGGAGCTGTTTTTT,CASSLKTDTGELFF,NA,TRBV7-9,TRBJ2-2,NA
TGTGCCAGCAGTGAAGCGGCAGGGCTGGGCGAGCAGTACTTC,CASSEAAGLGEQYF,NA,TRBV2,TRBJ2-7,NA
TGCGCCAGCAGACACGACACCGGGGAGCTGTTTTTT,CASRHDTGELFF,NA,TRBV5-1,TRBJ2-2,NA
TGTGCCAGCTCGCCCCGGGGACAGATACTGAAGGAGCAAGAGACCCAGTACTTC,CASSPRGQILKEQETQYF,TRBD1,TRBV18,TRBJ2-5,NA
TGTGCCAGCAGCTTGGTGTCCGGGACTACCAACAATGAGCAGTTCTTC,CASSLVSGTTNNEQFF,TRBD2,TRBV5-6,TRBJ2-1,few
TGTGCCAGAAACGAAACACTAGCGTTTCACACAGATACGCAGTATTTT,CARNETLAFHTDTQYF,TRBD2,TRBV5-3,TRBJ2-3,NA
TGCGCCAGCAGCCCTCGAGGACAGGGGAAGTCTAACTATGGCTACACCTTC,CASSPRGQGKSNYGYTF,TRBD1,TRBV4-1,TRBJ1-2,NA
TGCAGCGCCTCGGACAGGGGAAGTACTAGCACAGATACGCAGTATTTT,CSASDRGSTSTDTQYF,TRBD1,TRBV29-1,TRBJ2-3,once
TGCGCCAGCAGCCACGGTGGAGCGGGGGTCTCCTACGAGCAGTACTTC,CASSHGGAGVSYEQYF,TRBD2,TRBV4-1,TRBJ2-7,NA
TGTGCCACCAGCAGAGTCGTAGGGAGTGGGGCCAACGTCCTGACTTTC,CATSRVVGSGANVLTF,NA,TRBV15,TRBJ2-6,NA
TGCAGTGCGAGTTTCGCGGGACAGGGGGAAGCGAGGGAGCAGTACTTC,CSASFAGQGEAREQYF,TRBD1,TRBV20-1,TRBJ2-7,once
TGTGCCATCAGTGAGTCGTCGGACAGACGAGAGACCCAGTACTTC,CAISESSDRRETQYF,NA,TRBV10-3,TRBJ2-5,NA
TGTGCCAGCAGCTTACTAAGAGATGGAAACACCATATATTTT,CASSLLRDGNTIYF,NA,TRBV11-2,TRBJ1-3,NA
TGTGCCAGCAGTGAGACAGAAAACTATGGCTACACCTTC,CASSETENYGYTF,NA,TRBV2,TRBJ1-2,NA
TGTGCCAGCAGTGATGGACTAGCGGGGGATAGCTACGAGCAGTACTTC,CASSDGLAGDSYEQYF,TRBD2,TRBV2,TRBJ2-7,once
TGTGCCAGCAAAGAAGGGACAGGGGGCACTGAAGCTTTCTTT,CASKEGTGGTEAFF,TRBD1,TRBV6-5,TRBJ1-1,few
TGTGCCAGCAGCTTCTTGGGCCGCACAGATACGCAGTATTTT,CASSFLGRTDTQYF,NA,TRBV14,TRBJ2-3,NA
TGTGCCAGCAGCCAGAGACTAGAGGGGGAGCAGTACTTC,CASSQRLEGEQYF,NA,TRBV3-1/TRBV3-2,TRBJ2-7,NA
TGCGCCCGCAGCTTCGGGCGCGGGGGGGCGCGGGGGCAGTACTTC,CARSFGRGGARGQYF,TRBD2,TRBV5-1,TRBJ2-7,NA
TGTGCCAGCTCACCCAGCGGTGGCTCATCCACCGGGGAGCTGTTTTTT,CASSPSGGSSTGELFF,NA,TRBV18,TRBJ2-2,many
TGCGCCAGCAAGGACGGGACAGGGGTGGTATACGAGCAGTACTTC,CASKDGTGVVYEQYF,TRBD1,TRBV5-1,TRBJ2-7,few
TGTGCCAGCAGCTTGGATCCTGTCCGGGGAACGAACACTGAAGCTTTCTTT,CASSLDPVRGTNTEAFF,NA,TRBV5-4,TRBJ1-1,NA
TGTGCCAGCAGGAAGACAGTGAACACTGAAGCTTTCTTT,CASRKTVNTEAFF,NA,TRBV3-1/TRBV3-2,TRBJ1-1,NA
TGTGCCAGCAGTGAAAGGCTAGCCCTAATAGAGACCCAGTACTTC,CASSERLALIETQYF,NA,TRBV2,TRBJ2-5,NA
TGCGCCAGCAGCGCAGGACAGGGGACTAACTATGGCTACACCTTC,CASSAGQGTNYGYTF,TRBD1,TRBV5-1,TRBJ1-2,NA
TGCGCCACCGAGGGGGACAGGGTCCCCTCTGGGGCCAACGTCCTGACTTTC,CATEGDRVPSGANVLTF,TRBD1,TRBV4-1,TRBJ2-6,NA
TGTGCCAGCAGCGCCCGGACAGGGGGTACGGATTCACCCCTCCACTTT,CASSARTGGTDSPLHF,TRBD1,TRBV9,TRBJ1-6,few
TGTGCCTGGAGTGTACAGTGGAACAGGGGGGGCTCTGGGGCCAACGTCCTGACTTTC,CAWSVQWNRGGSGANVLTF,NA,TRBV30,TRBJ2-6,NA
TGTGCCAGCAGCGTAAGCGGGGGGAACCAAGAGACCCAGTACTTC,CASSVSGGNQETQYF,TRBD2,TRBV9,TRBJ2-5,NA
TGTGCCAGCAGCTACCCACTACGACAGGGGAGAAGCTACGAGCAGTACTTC,CASSYPLRQGRSYEQYF,TRBD1,TRBV5-5,TRBJ2-7,once
TGTGCCAGCAGTACAGACCGGAACACTGAAGCTTTCTTT,CASSTDRNTEAFF,NA,TRBV7-2,TRBJ1-1,once
TGCGCCAGCAGCTTGGGACGGGACAGAATAACAGATACGCAGTATTTT,CASSLGRDRITDTQYF,TRBD1,TRBV5-1,TRBJ2-3,NA
TGTGCCAGCAGTTTTCAGCTAGCGGGGGCTCACAATGAGCAGTTCTTC,CASSFQLAGAHNEQFF,TRBD2,TRBV28,TRBJ2-1,NA
TGTGCCAGTAGTATCAGGGGTAGTAGCAATCAGCCCCAGCATTTT,CASSIRGSSNQPQHF,NA,TRBV19,TRBJ1-5,few
TGCGCCAGCAGCCTACAGGGTTTCCAAGAGACCCAGTACTTC,CASSLQGFQETQYF,NA,TRBV4-1,TRBJ2-5,NA
TGTGCCAGCAGCAGGGTCCTAGACGCCGAACGAGGCTACACCTTC,CASSRVLDAERGYTF,NA,TRBV2,TRBJ1-2,NA
TGCGCCAGCAGTGAGGGGACTAGCGTTGATACGCAGTATTTT,CASSEGTSVDTQYF,TRBD2,TRBV10-1,TRBJ2-3,NA
TGTGCCAGTAGCCTACTCGTGGGGGGGGCAAGGTCGAATGAGCAGTTCTTC,CASSLLVGGARSNEQFF,NA,TRBV19,TRBJ2-1,NA
TGTGCCAGCAGCTTATTCAGGGCCGGGGAGCTGTTTTTT,CASSLFRAGELFF,NA,TRBV7-2,TRBJ2-2,NA
TGTGCCAGCAGCTTGGGAGCAGAGTACACTGAAGCTTTCTTT,CASSLGAEYTEAFF,NA,TRBV7-3,TRBJ1-1,NA
TGCAGTGCTAGTACAGGGGGCGAAGGCTGCACCTTC,CSASTGGEGCTF,TRBD1,TRBV20-1,TRBJ1-2,few
TGCGCCAGCAGCTTGGAAACAGGGGGCCCTGGCTACACCTTC,CASSLETGGPGYTF,TRBD1,TRBV5-1,TRBJ1-2,few
TGCGCCAGCAGCTCTGGGGGGGTGCTCCGGGGCTATGGCTACACCTTC,CASSSGGVLRGYGYTF,NA,TRBV5-1,TRBJ1-2,NA
TGTGCCAGCAGCCTAAAGGGGGCAAACTCTGGGGCCAACGTCCTGACTTTC,CASSLKGANSGANVLTF,TRBD1,TRBV9,TRBJ2-6,few
TGTGCCAGTAGTATAGATTCGCGGGCTGGCTACACCTTC,CASSIDSRAGYTF,NA,TRBV19,TRBJ1-2,NA
TGTGCCAGTAGTAAGGGACAGGGGGATACGCAGTATTTT,CASSKGQGDTQYF,TRBD1,TRBV19,TRBJ2-3,NA
TGTGCCAGCAGCTTCGGGAACACTGAAGCTTTCTTT,CASSFGNTEAFF,NA,TRBV9,TRBJ1-1,NA
TGTGCCAGCAGTTTATGGGGACAGGGGAATTCACCCCTCCACTTT,CASSLWGQGNSPLHF,TRBD1,TRBV27,TRBJ1-6,NA
TGTGCCAGTAGTCCTCCAGGGTCTACCTCCTACGAGCAGTACTTC,CASSPPGSTSYEQYF,NA,TRBV19,TRBJ2-7,NA
TGCAGCGTTGACACGGCAGGGGGCACAGATACGCAGTATTTT,CSVDTAGGTDTQYF,NA,TRBV29-1,TRBJ2-3,NA
TGCGCCAGCAGCTTAACAGGGGACGGGAGAGAGACCCAGTACTTC,CASSLTGDGRETQYF,NA,TRBV5-1,TRBJ2-5,NA
TGCGCCAGCAGCTCGGACAAAACGGGTGGAAACACCATATATTTT,CASSSDKTGGNTIYF,NA,TRBV5-1,TRBJ1-3,NA
TGTGCCAGTAGTATATTGGACACGAATGAAAAACTGTTTTTT,CASSILDTNEKLFF,NA,TRBV19,TRBJ1-4,NA
TGTGCCAGCAGCCCGGGACAGGGGACGGCAGATACGCAGTATTTT,CASSPGQGTADTQYF,TRBD1,TRBV28,TRBJ2-3,NA